In this sample, the clone carrying this T cell receptor beta chain turned up many times. As yet, its antigen is unknown. Trimming removed 6 bases from V and 6 bases from J; junction bases left unmatched: 6. This CDR3 is 15 amino acids long. The data stem from a study of T cells in Graves' hyperthyroidism and ophthalmopathy. The study's findings and limits: Ophthalmopathy and stable hyperthyroidism were told apart by a 13 V-J model.

Researchers took RNA transcripts and amplified the TCR beta CDR3 regions from them. The HTBI set primed first-round TCR CDR3 RT-PCR. TCRdb re-called the multiplex PCR reads with MiXCR, one entry per CDR3 protein. The sample carries around 250,000 distinct CDR3 sequences, about 14% recorded once. Uncontrolled infection, other autoimmune disease, pregnancy or lactation barred patients from enrollment. The clonotype comes from a middle-aged woman with Graves' hyperthyroidism that later progressed to Graves' ophthalmopathy. The sequenced material came from blood. The rearrangement joins TRBV12-3 or TRBV12-4 to TRBJ2-2; 11 bases are shared with TRBD1. CDR3 DNA: TGTGCCAGCAGGCCGGGACAGGGGGTAGCCGGGGAGCTGTTTTTT. Protein sequence: CASRPGQGVAGELFF.